Below, one TCR beta chain is given with its context. Clones were sequenced by immunoSEQ multiplex PCR, and TCRdb holds only the in-frame ones, with some missing. Counted here are under 250,000 clones, around 80% occurring once; the ten biggest clones make up 9.7%. Germline V CDR1 and CDR2: LNHDA, SQIVND (reference sequence). V gave up 0 bases and J gave up 5 bases, with 16 bases separating them. The CDR3 is 16 amino acids. This sample was taken from a study of blood T cell repertoires in COVID-19. For the study at large: Donors in the United States, Italy and Spain gave samples during acute or convalescent COVID-19.

The TCR was taken from a middle-aged man with active or convalescent COVID-19. The V gene is TRBV19, the J gene TRBJ1-2; no reliable D call. The sequenced sample consisted of peripheral blood. The CDR3, as DNA: TGTGCCAGTAGTATAGATCTCAGGCAGTTCAGTTATGGCTACACCTTC. Amino acid sequence: CASSIDLRQFSYGYTF.